This entry concerns a single T cell receptor (beta chain). What it binds is unknown. Documented treatment: oral pan-JAK inhibitor, 5-10 mg twice daily. The data derive from a study of CD8+ T cells in alopecia areata. Overall study context: The drug, oral tofacitinib, was given to treated patients at 5 to 10 mg twice daily. Tofacitinib ran 6 to 18 months, followed by 6 months off drug. Regarding the study as a whole: Relative to normal scalp, lesional scalp, especially alopecia totalis/universalis, showed higher clonality. Mice showed clearer TCR sharing than patients did, a gap that was possibly HLA-related.

TCR sequencing used cDNA made by reverse transcription of extracted RNA. Libraries were prepared by immunoSEQ multiplex PCR; TCRdb keeps only in-frame clonotypes and omits some of them. The sample has 110,000 or so clones; less than 70% are singletons. This TCR came from a human donor with alopecia areata. The source material was CD4+ T cells sorted from blood, sampled at week 24, from a patient treated with tofacitinib.

DNA of the CDR3: TGCGCCAGCAGTCAAGGTGTTTTGGACCAGTACTTC. It specifies CASSQGVLDQYF. The V call is TRBV23-1, the J call TRBJ2-5; D is unresolved. TRBV23-1 is placed among ORFs of uncertain function. The CDR3 has 12 residues. V lost 2 bases to trimming and J lost 10 bases, with 11 bases between them.